These 7 T cell receptor beta chains originate from one sample sequenced in a study of blood T cell repertoires in COVID-19. Sequencing was performed with immunoSEQ multiplex PCR; in TCRdb, only in-frame clones are kept and a portion is missing. In the table there are over 150,000 clones, around 85% of which are singletons. The sequenced material came from peripheral blood. The receptors stem from a man aged 60 to 69 with COVID-19, enrolled during active disease.

The chain uses TRBV6-5 and TRBJ1-2, with TRBD1 matching 7 bases. V lost 4 bases to trimming and J lost 8 bases; unmatched junction nucleotides: 4. There are 12 residues in the CDR3. Per the germline V gene, CDR1 is MNHEY and CDR2 is SVGAGI. DNA for the CDR3: TGTGCCAGCAGTTGGGACAGTCGCGGCTACACCTTC. Protein product: CASSWDSRGYTF.

The gene calls are TRBV7-8 and TRBJ2-1; the match to TRBD2 covers 13 bases. The V gene end was trimmed by 6 bases and the J gene end by 5 bases; junction bases not matched to a gene: 7. Germline V gene lookup returns CDR1 SGHVS and CDR2 FQNEAQ. The CDR3 consists of 16 residues. As DNA, the CDR3 is TGTGCCAGCAGGGGAACTAGCGGGAGGGCCGACAATGAGCAGTTCTTC. Amino acid sequence: CASRGTSGRADNEQFF.

The chain combines TRBV30 with TRBJ1-6; D remains unclear. CDR1 is GTSNPN and CDR2 is SVGIG in the germline V gene (reference sequence). Trimming removed 1 base from V and 5 bases from J, with 9 bases in between. The CDR3 length is 14 residues. CDR3 bases: TGTGCCTGGAGTGGGGCCGTAGATAATTCACCCCTCCACTTT. Translation: CAWSGAVDNSPLHF.

This chain joins TRBV30 and TRBJ2-5, with D possibly matching TRBD2 (5 bases). The V end was cut by 3 bases, the J end by 2 bases, with 16 bases between. The germline V gene has CDR1 GTSNPN and CDR2 SVGIG (reference sequence). The length of the CDR3 is 15 residues. Here the CDR3 reads CAWRRPRSGQETQYF. The CDR3, as DNA: TGTGCCTGGAGGAGGCCCAGGAGCGGACAAGAGACCCAGTACTTC.

The chain uses TRBV11-2 and TRBJ1-5; D perhaps matches TRBD1 (5 bases). Germline assignment: CDR1 SGHAT and CDR2 FQNNGV. The V end was cut by 1 base, the J end by 2 bases, with 6 bases between. This CDR3 is 14 amino acids long. CDR3: CASSLGGGNQPQHF. The CDR3 DNA reads as TGTGCCAGCAGCTTAGGGGGGGGCAATCAGCCCCAGCATTTT.

V usage is TRBV7-9 and J usage is TRBJ2-2, with 10 nucleotides matching TRBD1. Germline CDR1 is SEHNR and CDR2 is FQNEAQ (reference sequence). V shed 3 bases and J 7 bases; nucleotides not matched to a gene: 5. The CDR3 covers 15 residues. CDR3 sequence (DNA): TGTGCCAGCAGCTTCGACAGGGGGCGGAACGGGGAGCTGTTTTTT. This translates into CASSFDRGRNGELFF. The variable domain in full, completed from reference TRBV7-9 and TRBJ2-2, reads DTGVSQNPRHKITKRGQNVTFRCDPISEHNRLYWYRQTLGQGPEFLTYFQNEAQLEKSRLLSDRFSAERPKGSFSTLEIQRTEQGDSAMYLCASSFDRGRNGELFFGEGSRLTVL.

The rearrangement joins TRBV28 to TRBJ2-7, with D tentatively TRBD1 (6 bases). Germline V lookup: CDR1 MDHEN, CDR2 SYDVKM. There are 14 residues in the CDR3. Trimming took off 5 bases at V and 0 bases at J, with 11 bases between the two ends. CDR3 amino acids: CASSLTGSSYEQYF. As DNA, the CDR3 is TGTGCCAGCAGTCTTACAGGGAGCTCCTACGAGCAGTACTTC.